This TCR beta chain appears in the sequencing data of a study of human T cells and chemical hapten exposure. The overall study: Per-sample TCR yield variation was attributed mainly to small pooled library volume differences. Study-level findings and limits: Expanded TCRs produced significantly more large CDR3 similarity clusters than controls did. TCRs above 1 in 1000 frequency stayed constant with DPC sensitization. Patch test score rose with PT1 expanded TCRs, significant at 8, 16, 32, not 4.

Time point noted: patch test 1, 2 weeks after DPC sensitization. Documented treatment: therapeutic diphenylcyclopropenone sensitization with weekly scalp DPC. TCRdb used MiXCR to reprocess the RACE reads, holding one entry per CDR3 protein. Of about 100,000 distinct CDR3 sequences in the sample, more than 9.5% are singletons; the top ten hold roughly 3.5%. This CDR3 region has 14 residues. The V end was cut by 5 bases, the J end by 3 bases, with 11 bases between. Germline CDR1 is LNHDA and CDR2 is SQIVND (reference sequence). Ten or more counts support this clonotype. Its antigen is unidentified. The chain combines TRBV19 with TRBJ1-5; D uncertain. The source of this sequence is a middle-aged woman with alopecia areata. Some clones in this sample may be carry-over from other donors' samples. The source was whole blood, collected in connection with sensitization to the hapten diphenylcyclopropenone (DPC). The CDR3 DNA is TGTGCCAGTAGTGCGCTGGGTTTCAATCAGCCCCAGCATTTT. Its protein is CASSALGFNQPQHF.